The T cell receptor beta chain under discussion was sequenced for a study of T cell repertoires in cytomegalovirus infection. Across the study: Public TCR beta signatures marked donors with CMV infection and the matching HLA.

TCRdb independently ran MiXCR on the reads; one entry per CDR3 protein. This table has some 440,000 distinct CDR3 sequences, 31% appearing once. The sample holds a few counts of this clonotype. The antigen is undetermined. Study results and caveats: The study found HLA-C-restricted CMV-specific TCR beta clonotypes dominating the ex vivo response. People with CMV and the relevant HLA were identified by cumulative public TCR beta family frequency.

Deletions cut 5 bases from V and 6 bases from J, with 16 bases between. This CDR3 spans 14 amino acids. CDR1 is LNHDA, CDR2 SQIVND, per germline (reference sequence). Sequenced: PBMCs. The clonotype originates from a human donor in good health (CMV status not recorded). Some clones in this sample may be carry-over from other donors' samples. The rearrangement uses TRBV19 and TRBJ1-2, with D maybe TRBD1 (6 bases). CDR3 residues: CASSRLYREHGYTF. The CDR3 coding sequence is TGTGCCAGTAGTCGACTCTACAGGGAACATGGCTACACCTTC.